The 27 T cell receptor beta chains below all came from one sample that was sequenced in a study of cytomegalovirus exposure and HLA in healthy donors. PCR was performed using 60 Vbeta and 13 Jbeta primers. TCRdb keeps only in-frame clones here, not all; method: immunoSEQ multiplex PCR. The data show approximately 110,000 clones, over 80% seen once. Sequencing input: PBMCs. The receptors derive from a man between 18 and 35 years old in good health and CMV-seronegative.

This clone was recorded once. The V gene is TRBV11-3, the J gene TRBJ1-4; no firm D call. There are 12 residues in the CDR3. CDR1 is SGHNT and CDR2 is YENEEA in the germline V gene. The V gene lost 5 bases and the J gene lost 12 bases, with 13 bases spanning the gap. The DNA for the CDR3 is TGTGCCAGCAGCCCCTCGGGGTTGGAACTGTTTTTT. As protein: CASSPSGLELFF.

V and J are TRBV5-1 and TRBJ2-7; 10 nucleotides align to TRBD1. Germline-derived CDR1 and CDR2 are SGHRS and YFSETQ. This CDR3 is 15 amino acids long. J lost 5 bases, V lost 2 bases, and 7 bases had no gene match. This chain's CDR3 is CASSFLTGTGDEQYF. Written as DNA, the CDR3 is TGCGCCAGCAGCTTTTTAACCGGGACAGGGGACGAGCAGTACTTC.

This chain joins TRBV5-6 and TRBJ2-7; 9 bases are shared with TRBD1. The V and J ends lost 0 bases and 1 base, in that order; junction bases with no gene match: 5. The length of the CDR3 is 16 residues. CDR1 is SGHDT and CDR2 is YYEEEE in the germline V gene. The CDR3: CASSLEPGQGSYEQYF. As DNA, the CDR3 is TGTGCCAGCAGCTTGGAACCGGGACAGGGTTCCTACGAGCAGTACTTC.

V gene TRBV4-3 combines with J gene TRBJ2-7; 7 nucleotides align to TRBD2. V trimming: 0 bases; J trimming: 5 bases; junction bases outside the gene matches: 13. CDR3 length: 17 residues. CDR1 is LGHNA and CDR2 is YSLEER in the germline V gene. This chain's CDR3 is CASSQEWGGIPSDEQYF. The CDR3 region has the DNA TGCGCCAGCAGCCAAGAATGGGGAGGGATCCCCTCTGACGAGCAGTACTTC.

This clone has just a few counts. The gene calls are TRBV7-2 and TRBJ2-1, with D maybe TRBD1 (6 bases). V lost 4 bases, J lost 7 bases, and 14 bases lay in between. The length of the CDR3 is 14 residues. Per germline, CDR1 SGHTA and CDR2 FQGNSA. The CDR3 spells CASSSLRQENEQFF. For the CDR3, the DNA is TGTGCCAGCAGCTCCCTGCGACAGGAAAATGAGCAGTTCTTC. Looking up the rest from reference TRBV7-2 and TRBJ2-1 gives the full variable domain: GAGVSQSPSNKVTEKGKDVELRCDPISGHTALYWYRQSLGQGLEFLIYFQGNSAPDKSGLPSDRFSAERTGGSVSTLTIQRTQQEDSAVYLCASSSLRQENEQFFGPGTRLTVL.

The chain links TRBV6-6 to TRBJ1-1; D not resolved. Germline CDR1 reads MNHNY; CDR2 reads SVGAGI (reference sequence). The V end was cut by 0 bases, the J end by 0 bases, with 8 bases between. This CDR3 spans 15 amino acids. CDR3 bases: TGTGCCAGCAGTTACTCGGAGGGATTGAACACTGAAGCTTTCTTT. This gives the protein CASSYSEGLNTEAFF.

The rearrangement links TRBV6-5 to TRBJ2-1; 11 bases line up with TRBD1. After removal of 6 bases from V and 6 bases from J, the junction contained 4 bases not matched to a gene. The germline V gene encodes CDR1 MNHEY and CDR2 SVGAGI. There are 14 residues in the CDR3. The CDR3 reads CASRRTGGINEQFF. CDR3 DNA: TGTGCCAGCAGACGGACAGGGGGCATCAATGAGCAGTTCTTC.

The V gene is TRBV28, the J gene TRBJ1-2; D gene unclear. Germline V gene data show CDR1 as MDHEN and CDR2 as SYDVKM. V was pared by 3 bases and J by 5 bases, with 16 bases between. The CDR3 consists of 15 residues. As DNA, the CDR3 is TGTGCCAGCAGTTTCTCGAATGAGGCGGTATATGGCTACACCTTC. Translating it yields CASSFSNEAVYGYTF.

This chain joins TRBV6-5 and TRBJ1-2, with D possibly matching TRBD1 (5 bases). Germline loops: CDR1 MNHEY, CDR2 SVGAGI. Between the trimmed V and J ends, which lost 6 bases and 4 bases, there was a span of 6 bases. The CDR3 spans 11 residues. This chain's CDR3 is CASRQAYGYTF. CDR3 nucleotide sequence: TGTGCCAGCAGACAGGCCTATGGCTACACCTTC.

This clone came up a few times. The chain couples TRBV7-2 to TRBJ2-7, with 12 bases lining up with TRBD2. CDR1 is SGHTA and CDR2 is FQGNSA in the germline V gene. V lost 3 bases and J lost 5; bases outside the gene matches: 8. This CDR3 is built from 16 residues. The CDR3 coding sequence is TGTGCCAGCAGCTTGGACACTAGCGGGAGGATGAACGAGCAGTACTTC. This translates into CASSLDTSGRMNEQYF. Full variable domain (rest looked up from reference TRBV7-2 and TRBJ2-7): GAGVSQSPSNKVTEKGKDVELRCDPISGHTALYWYRQSLGQGLEFLIYFQGNSAPDKSGLPSDRFSAERTGGSVSTLTIQRTQQEDSAVYLCASSLDTSGRMNEQYFGPGTRLTVT.

V is TRBV19 and J is TRBJ1-3; a weak D match, TRBD1 (5 bases). Per the germline V gene, CDR1 is LNHDA and CDR2 is SQIVND (reference sequence). Trimming removed 8 bases at V and 2 bases at J, with 10 bases between. CDR3 length equals 13 residues. For the CDR3, the DNA is TGTGCCAGTCGGGGGAGGCCTGGAAACACCATATATTTT. This codes for CASRGRPGNTIYF.

The rearrangement links TRBV28 to TRBJ2-7, with D unclear. Trimming removed 5 bases at V and 4 bases at J, with 9 bases between. This CDR3 is 12 amino acids long. Germline V gene lookup returns CDR1 MDHEN and CDR2 SYDVKM. The CDR3 loop reads CASSPAVYEQYF. In DNA form, the CDR3 reads TGTGCCAGCAGTCCGGCGGTTTACGAGCAGTACTTC.

V and J are TRBV5-4 and TRBJ2-5; 8 positions match TRBD1. V was clipped by 4 bases and J by 4 bases; unmatched bases: 9. Per the germline V gene, CDR1 is SGHNT and CDR2 is YYREEE (reference sequence). The CDR3 totals 15 residues. CDR3 loop: CASSPSVQGGETQYF. The DNA for the CDR3 is TGTGCCAGCAGCCCCAGCGTACAGGGGGGAGAGACCCAGTACTTC. Full variable domain (missing parts from reference TRBV5-4 and TRBJ2-5): ETGVTQSPTHLIKTRGQQVTLRCSSQSGHNTVSWYQQALGQGPQFIFQYYREEENGRGNFPPRFSGLQFPNYSSELNVNALELDDSALYLCASSPSVQGGETQYFGPGTRLLVL.

This clone has a handful of counts. This chain connects TRBV6-1 to TRBJ2-6; D perhaps matches TRBD1 (6 bases). This CDR3 has 17 amino acids. The ends were cut back, 2 bases at V and 0 bases at J, with 11 bases in the middle. Germline CDR1 and CDR2: MNHNS and SASEGT. DNA for the CDR3: TGTGCCAGCAGTGAAAGACAGGTCCTCTCTGGGGCCAACGTCCTGACTTTC. Translating gives CASSERQVLSGANVLTF.

V is TRBV25-1 and J is TRBJ1-2, with D hard to call. Per germline, CDR1 MGHDK and CDR2 SYGVNS. The CDR3 extends over 14 amino acids. The ends were cut back, 5 bases at V and 4 bases at J, with 14 bases in the middle. The CDR3 bases are TGTGCCAGCAGTCCTGGCAGTCTCTTCTATGGCTACACCTTC. Translated, it gives CASSPGSLFYGYTF.

CDR3 loop: CASSLDSRGGTEAFF. As DNA, the CDR3 is TGTGCCAGCAGTTTGGACAGCCGGGGGGGAACTGAAGCTTTCTTT. The chain couples TRBV28 to TRBJ1-1; weak D call: TRBD1 (6 bases). In germline, CDR1 is MDHEN, CDR2 SYDVKM. The CDR3 is made up of 15 amino acids. V lost 3 bases to trimming and J lost 5 bases, with 16 bases between them.

The chain joins TRBV6-1 to TRBJ1-2; 7 bases map to TRBD1. The CDR3 totals 19 residues. After removal of 2 bases from V and 8 bases from J, the junction contained 23 bases not matched to a gene. Germline V gives CDR1 MNHNS, CDR2 SASEGT. The CDR3 is CASSELRQGYKTKTSGYTF. CDR3 DNA sequence: TGTGCCAGCAGTGAACTACGACAGGGATACAAAACAAAAACCTCCGGCTACACCTTC.

The chain combines TRBV7-2 with TRBJ2-3; 8 nucleotides agree with TRBD1. Germline lookup yields CDR1 SGHTA and CDR2 FQGNSA. The CDR3 length is 16 residues. The V and J ends lost 3 bases and 5 bases, in that order; junction bases with no gene match: 10. CDR3 nucleotide sequence: TGTGCCAGCAGCTTCAATACAGGGGGAGTAGGAGATACGCAGTATTTT. Translated, it gives CASSFNTGGVGDTQYF.

The genes are TRBV6-6 and TRBJ1-2; D is undetermined. Germline-derived CDR1 and CDR2 are MNHNY and SVGAGI (reference sequence). The CDR3 covers 15 residues. V was trimmed by 0 bases and J by 0 bases, leaving 8 bases between them. The CDR3 loop reads CASSYSAVTNYGYTF. Here the CDR3 DNA reads TGTGCCAGCAGTTACTCCGCGGTAACTAACTATGGCTACACCTTC.

The rearrangement links TRBV7-3 to TRBJ2-3; tentatively, D is TRBD2 (6 bases). CDR1 and CDR2 (germline): SGHTA, FQGTGA. Trimming pared 5 bases from V and 0 bases from J, leaving 15 bases between. The CDR3 loop spans 16 amino acids. CDR3: CASSPQAGLSTDTQYF. The CDR3 bases are TGTGCCAGCAGCCCTCAGGCGGGGCTTAGCACAGATACGCAGTATTTT.

The V and J genes are TRBV4-3 and TRBJ1-2; no definite D call. Germline V CDR1 and CDR2: LGHNA, YSLEER. With 4 bases removed from V and 2 bases from J, the gap between germline ends came to 17 bases. The CDR3 length is 16 residues. The CDR3 coding sequence is TGCGCCAGCAGCCGGGCAGACCCACACCTAAACTATGGCTACACCTTC. Residues: CASSRADPHLNYGYTF.

This clone has just a few counts. The rearrangement joins TRBV4-3 to TRBJ1-5; D unclear. Per the germline V gene, CDR1 is LGHNA and CDR2 is YSLEER. The CDR3 sequence is 16 residues long. V lost 0 bases and J lost 0, with 9 bases in between. CDR3 nucleotides: TGCGCCAGCAGCCAAGATCATCAGTATAGCAATCAGCCCCAGCATTTT. Its protein is CASSQDHQYSNQPQHF.

The rearrangement uses TRBV11-2 and TRBJ1-1, with 7 nucleotides matching TRBD1. Germline CDR1 and CDR2: SGHAT and FQNNGV. The V segment lost 5 bases and the J segment 8 bases; nucleotides outside the gene matches: 5. This CDR3 comprises 12 residues. The CDR3 nucleotides are TGTGCCAGCAGCGGAGACAGGGAGGAAGCTTTCTTT. This codes for CASSGDREEAFF.

The V and J genes are TRBV6-6 and TRBJ2-5, with TRBD2 as a possible D gene (5 bases). V gave up 2 bases and J gave up 5 bases, with 9 bases separating them. CDR3 length: 13 amino acids. Germline CDR1 reads MNHNY; CDR2 reads SVGAGI (reference sequence). The CDR3 reads CASSYGSWETQYF. In DNA form, the CDR3 reads TGTGCCAGCAGTTACGGGAGTTGGGAGACCCAGTACTTC.

The chain couples TRBV4-3 to TRBJ2-3, with 12 nucleotides matching TRBD2. The CDR3 runs 17 residues. Trimming cost V 0 bases and J 6 bases; bases outside gene matches: 7. The V gene's germline CDR1 is LGHNA and CDR2 YSLEER. CDR3 DNA sequence: TGCGCCAGCAGCCAAGAAGGGCGACTAGCGGGAGTCGATACGCAGTATTTT. Its protein is CASSQEGRLAGVDTQYF.

In DNA form, the CDR3 reads TGCGCCAGCAGCCAAGCATTAGGCGGTGGGAGGGATGAGCAGTTCTTC. Protein: CASSQALGGGRDEQFF. This chain links TRBV4-1 with TRBJ2-1, with TRBD2 matching 7 bases. The CDR3 is 16 amino acids. Trimming cost V 1 base and J 8 bases; bases outside gene matches: 11. Germline V gene data show CDR1 as MGHRA and CDR2 as YSYEKL.

The genes are TRBV2 and TRBJ1-5; unclear D gene. This CDR3 region has 12 residues. Germline V gene sequence: CDR1 SNHLY, CDR2 FYNNEI. V gave up 6 bases and J gave up 4 bases, with 7 bases separating them. The CDR3 loop reads CASSPDNQPQHF. CDR3 DNA sequence: TGTGCCAGCAGCCCAGATAATCAGCCCCAGCATTTT.